The rows below give T cell receptor beta chains drawn from one sample of a study of T cells in Graves' hyperthyroidism and ophthalmopathy. TCRdb called the multiplex PCR reads again in MiXCR, with one record for every CDR3 protein. The repertoire holds 450,000 to 600,000 distinct CDR3 sequences, 12% to 15% seen once, with roughly 14% in the top ten. Sequences were obtained from blood. These receptors were collected from a woman in her forties with Graves' hyperthyroidism. CDR3s include the opening cysteine and the closing phenylalanine or tryptophan. The D gene is left open where the match is weak. Where a row states a size, it is once, few, many or the class of an expanded clone; other rows omit it.

V,D,size,J,CDR3,DNA
TRBV24-1,NA,NA,TRBJ2-2,CATSGGLGTGELFF,TGTGCCACCAGTGGGGGACTGGGAACCGGGGAGCTGTTTTTT
TRBV6-1,TRBD1,many,TRBJ1-1,CASTLTGGTEAFF,TGTGCCAGCACTCTGACAGGGGGTACTGAAGCTTTCTTT
TRBV3-1,TRBD1,NA,TRBJ2-7,CASSQPPGTGGEQYF,TGTGCCAGCAGCCAACCTCCCGGGACAGGGGGCGAGCAGTACTTC
TRBV27,NA,many,TRBJ2-1,CASSLTRLVPYNEQFF,TGTGCCAGCAGTTTAACAAGACTAGTGCCCTACAATGAGCAGTTCTTC
TRBV19,TRBD2,few,TRBJ2-1,CASGMGLAYNEQFF,TGTGCCAGTGGTATGGGACTAGCGTACAATGAGCAGTTCTTC
TRBV7-9,NA,many,TRBJ2-7,CASSLGGLTRYEQYF,TGTGCCAGCAGCTTAGGGGGACTCACTCGATACGAGCAGTACTTC
TRBV4-1,TRBD1,few,TRBJ1-1,CASSQGVTGINMNTEAFF,TGCGCCAGCAGCCAGGGGGTGACAGGGATTAATATGAACACTGAAGCTTTCTTT
TRBV5-6,NA,few,TRBJ2-7,CASSLEDEDYEQYF,TGTGCCAGCAGCTTGGAGGATGAAGACTACGAGCAGTACTTC
TRBV12-3/TRBV12-4,TRBD1,NA,TRBJ2-1,CASTPGQKRAGEQFF,TGTGCCAGCACCCCGGGACAGAAAAGGGCAGGTGAGCAGTTCTTC
TRBV5-4,NA,few,TRBJ1-1,CASSLPPQGLNTEAFF,TGTGCCAGCAGTTTGCCGCCCCAGGGATTGAACACTGAAGCTTTCTTT
TRBV29-1,TRBD1,NA,TRBJ1-2,CSVEGQGLGYTF,TGCAGCGTTGAAGGACAGGGACTTGGCTACACCTTC
TRBV30,NA,many,TRBJ2-2,CAWSVLVANTGELFF,TGTGCCTGGAGTGTTCTCGTCGCGAACACCGGGGAGCTGTTTTTT
TRBV13,TRBD2,few,TRBJ2-1,CASSRGWTSGSDEQFF,TGTGCCAGCAGCAGAGGGTGGACTAGCGGGAGCGATGAGCAGTTCTTC
TRBV10-1,TRBD2,few,TRBJ2-3,CASSPGTSGRSTDTQYF,TGCGCCAGCAGTCCCGGGACTAGCGGGAGGAGCACAGATACGCAGTATTTT
TRBV27,NA,many,TRBJ2-1,CASSLSGRIYNEQFF,TGTGCCAGCAGTTTATCGGGGAGAATCTACAATGAGCAGTTCTTC
TRBV7-8,TRBD2,few,TRBJ2-4,CASSPSRLAGGAKNIQYF,TGTGCCAGCAGCCCCTCCCGACTAGCGGGAGGGGCCAAAAACATTCAGTACTTC
TRBV27,NA,many,TRBJ1-1,CASSGFGGTEAFF,TGTGCCAGCAGTGGGTTTGGTGGTACTGAAGCTTTCTTT
TRBV27,TRBD2,many,TRBJ2-1,CASSLWTRPNEQFF,TGTGCCAGCAGTTTATGGACTAGGCCGAATGAGCAGTTCTTC
TRBV19,NA,NA,TRBJ2-7,CASSLGSSRYEQYF,TGTGCCAGTTCGTTGGGCAGCTCGAGGTACGAGCAGTACTTC
TRBV4-2,TRBD1,few,TRBJ2-7,CASSQRQTGNEQYF,TGTGCCAGCAGCCAACGACAGACAGGGAACGAGCAGTACTTC
TRBV28,NA,many,TRBJ2-7,CASSPGIAYEQYF,TGTGCCAGCAGCCCAGGGATTGCGTACGAGCAGTACTTC
TRBV28,NA,many,TRBJ2-3,CASSTPKATGTSTDTQYF,TGTGCCAGCAGCACTCCTAAAGCAACAGGAACCAGCACAGATACGCAGTATTTT
TRBV9,NA,many,TRBJ2-1,CASSVGQGRFNEQFF,TGTGCCAGCAGCGTAGGGCAGGGTCGCTTCAATGAGCAGTTCTTC
TRBV20-1,NA,few,TRBJ2-2,CSADGTQPGELFF,TGCAGTGCCGACGGGACGCAGCCCGGGGAGCTGTTTTTT
TRBV6-2/TRBV6-3,NA,many,TRBJ1-5,CASSPDSHQPQHF,TGTGCCAGCAGTCCGGACAGCCATCAGCCCCAGCATTTT
TRBV4-1,TRBD1,NA,TRBJ2-1,CASSQDQGQGAQFF,TGCGCCAGCAGCCAAGATCAGGGGCAGGGGGCGCAGTTCTTC
TRBV30,NA,many,TRBJ2-7,CAWSVHDLYEQYF,TGTGCCTGGAGTGTACACGACCTGTACGAGCAGTACTTC
TRBV19,NA,many,TRBJ2-1,CASSIDGSSYNEQFF,TGTGCCAGTAGTATAGATGGGAGCTCCTACAATGAGCAGTTCTTC
TRBV28,TRBD2,many,TRBJ2-7,CASSPLGGDYEQYF,TGTGCCAGCAGCCCCCTGGGGGGGGACTACGAGCAGTACTTC
TRBV12-3/TRBV12-4,NA,many,TRBJ2-7,CASSFAASYEQYF,TGTGCCAGCAGTTTTGCAGCATCCTACGAGCAGTACTTC
TRBV6-1,TRBD2,NA,TRBJ2-5,CATRGLAGSEDQETQYF,TGTGCCACCCGAGGACTAGCGGGATCTGAAGACCAAGAGACCCAGTACTTC
TRBV28,TRBD1,many,TRBJ1-1,CASSFFTGVNTEAFF,TGTGCCAGCAGTTTTTTCACAGGGGTGAACACTGAAGCTTTCTTT